Many counts were recorded for the clone carrying this TCR beta chain. Its antigen is unidentified. These data originate in a study of early T cells in non-severe SARS-CoV-2 infection. Across the whole study: Chains were unpaired, as sequencing was done on bulk RNA from unsorted whole blood. Study results and caveats: CD4 and private specificities were missed by VDJdb matching, which favored anti-spike CD8 responses.

Molecules of cDNA were individually given unique molecular identifiers that were attached to them. TCRdb re-analysed the 5' RACE reads in MiXCR, keeping a single row per CDR3 protein. The sample lists tens of thousands of distinct CDR3 sequences, around 5.2% occurring once. Germline values: CDR1 MDHEN, CDR2 SYDVKM. The length of the CDR3 is 16 residues. The germline V and J ends were trimmed by 10 bases and 4 bases, with 24 bases remaining between them. This rearrangement joins TRBV28 to TRBJ2-3, with D possibly being TRBD1 (6 bases). Sequencing was carried out using whole blood. The receptor's source is an adult who was a healthcare worker with PCR-confirmed SARS-CoV-2 infection or an uninfected control (not recorded which). The CDR3 is CATLGSLSWGPDTQYF. CDR3 coding DNA: TGTGCCACCCTAGGGAGCCTCAGTTGGGGGCCAGATACGCAGTATTTT.